The present entry profiles one T cell receptor (beta chain) with its context. The record originates from a study of cytomegalovirus exposure and HLA in healthy donors. The PCR used 60 Vbeta and 13 Jbeta primers. This table comes from immunoSEQ multiplex PCR, and its TCRdb copy is limited to in-frame clones, with some not included. In the table there are 110,000 to 150,000 clones, 60% to 85% of which are singletons. The CDR3 has 16 amino acids. Germline values: CDR1 SGDLS, CDR2 YYNGEE. V shed 0 bases and J 6 bases; nucleotides not matched to a gene: 7. The sequencing sample was made of PBMCs. V is TRBV9 and J is TRBJ2-1, with 9 bases that match TRBD2. This clonotype was obtained from a male donor in good health and CMV-seropositive. Written as DNA, the CDR3 is TGTGCCAGCAGCGTAGCTGGAGCGGGGGGTTTCAATGAGCAGTTCTTC. Translating gives CASSVAGAGGFNEQFF.